The 3 T cell receptor beta chains in this list originate from one sample, sequenced in a study of shared clonotypes between healthy human individuals. Profiled with immunoSEQ multiplex PCR; TCRdb holds only in-frame clones, not every one. The profile shows about 2.4 million clones, approximately 93% of them singletons. The specimen was naive CD4+ T cells from PBMCs. Subset indicated: CD45RA+ positively selected. The receptor source for this set is a man younger than 35 in good health. Some clones in this sample may be carry-over from other donors' samples.

The chain couples TRBV5-4 to TRBJ1-2; TRBD1 might be the D (5 bases). This CDR3 region has 13 residues. V shed 7 bases and J shed 7 bases, with 17 bases lying between them. The germline gives CDR1 SGHNT, CDR2 YYREEE (reference sequence). CDR3 DNA: TGTGCCAGCGGGGACCCGGGAAGGGCTGGCTACACCTTC. It encodes CASGDPGRAGYTF.

V usage is TRBV7-2 and J usage is TRBJ1-1, with 7 bases matching TRBD1. V dropped 3 bases and J dropped 5; count of bases not matched to a gene: 9. The CDR3 runs 15 residues. CDR1 is SGHTA, CDR2 FQGNSA, per germline. The CDR3 coding sequence is TGTGCCAGCAGCTTGAGACAGGGAGAAAGGACTGAAGCTTTCTTT. Its translation: CASSLRQGERTEAFF.

Comments on this clone: Distinct nucleotide sequences in the sample also encode this CDR3. V usage is TRBV11-3 and J usage is TRBJ2-7; D call uncertain. V gave up 1 base and J gave up 3 bases, with 7 bases separating them. The CDR3 has 13 amino acids. In germline, CDR1 is SGHNT, CDR2 YENEEA. For the CDR3, the DNA is TGTGCCAGCAGCTTAGGGCAGAACTACGAGCAGTACTTC. The encoded protein is CASSLGQNYEQYF.